This entry lists 3 T cell receptor beta chains sequenced from one sample in a study of shared clonotypes between healthy human individuals. Measured with immunoSEQ multiplex PCR; TCRdb has only the in-frame clones, and not every one. This repertoire shows roughly 400,000 clones, about 97% found once; its top ten account for about 0.32%. The sample comprised memory CD8+ T cells sorted from blood. This sample's subset: CD45RO+ cells pooled with CCR7-negative TemRA cells. All receptors come from a man between 25 and 39 years old in good health.

The CDR3 region has the DNA TGTGCCAGCATCAAGACGCTAAGCTCCTACGAGCAGTACTTC. This gives the protein CASIKTLSSYEQYF. This rearrangement joins TRBV6-1 to TRBJ2-7, with D unresolved. In germline, CDR1 is MNHNS, CDR2 SASEGT. Deletions cut 7 bases from V and 0 bases from J, with 13 bases between. The CDR3 contains 14 residues.

This clone is a singleton in its sample. V usage is TRBV2 and J usage is TRBJ2-7; D ambiguous. CDR1 is SNHLY, CDR2 FYNNEI, per germline. This CDR3 contains 14 residues. The ends were cut back, 6 bases at V and 2 bases at J, with 14 bases in the middle. The CDR3, as DNA: TGTGCCAGCAGGACCTCGACGGACGCCTACGAGCAGTACTTC. Translating it yields CASRTSTDAYEQYF.

In regard to this clone: Other nucleotide sequences in the sample specify the same CDR3. The chain links TRBV28 to TRBJ2-5, with D unclear. CDR3 size: 12 residues. V lost 5 bases, J lost 5 bases, and 9 bases lay in between. The germline gives CDR1 MDHEN, CDR2 SYDVKM. The CDR3 DNA is TGTGCCAGCAGTCTGAGTCGTGAGACCCAGTACTTC. Encoded protein: CASSLSRETQYF.